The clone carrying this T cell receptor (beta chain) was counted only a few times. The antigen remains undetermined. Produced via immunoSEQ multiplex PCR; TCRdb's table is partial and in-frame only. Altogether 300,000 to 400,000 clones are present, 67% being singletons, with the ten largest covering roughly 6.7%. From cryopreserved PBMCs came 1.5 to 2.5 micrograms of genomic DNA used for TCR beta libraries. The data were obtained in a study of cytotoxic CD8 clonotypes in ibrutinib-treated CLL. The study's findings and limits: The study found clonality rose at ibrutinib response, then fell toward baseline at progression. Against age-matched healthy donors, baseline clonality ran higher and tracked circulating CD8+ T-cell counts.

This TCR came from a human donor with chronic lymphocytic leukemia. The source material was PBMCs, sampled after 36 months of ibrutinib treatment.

CDR3 sequence reads: CASSPGLAGETQYF. The CDR3 DNA reads as TGTGCCAGCAGTCCTGGACTAGCTGGGGAGACCCAGTACTTC. The chain carries TRBV27 and TRBJ2-5, with 8 bases that match TRBD2. CDR1 and CDR2 from the germline V gene are MNHEY and SMNVEV (reference sequence). CDR3 length equals 14 residues. V shed 5 bases, J shed 5 bases, and the junction held 7 bases outside the gene matches.